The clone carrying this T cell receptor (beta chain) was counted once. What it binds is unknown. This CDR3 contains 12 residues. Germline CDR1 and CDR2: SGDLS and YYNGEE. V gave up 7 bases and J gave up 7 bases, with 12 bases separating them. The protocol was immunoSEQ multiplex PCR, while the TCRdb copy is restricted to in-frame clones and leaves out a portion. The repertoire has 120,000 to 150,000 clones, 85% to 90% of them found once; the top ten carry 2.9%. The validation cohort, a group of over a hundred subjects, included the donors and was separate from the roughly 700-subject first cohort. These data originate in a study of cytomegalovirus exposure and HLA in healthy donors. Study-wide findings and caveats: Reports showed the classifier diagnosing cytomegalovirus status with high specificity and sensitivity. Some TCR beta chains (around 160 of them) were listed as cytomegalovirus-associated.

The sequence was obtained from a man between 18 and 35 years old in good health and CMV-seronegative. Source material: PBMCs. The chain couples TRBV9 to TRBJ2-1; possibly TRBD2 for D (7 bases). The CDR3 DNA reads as TGTGCCAGCGGGGGGGCGCGGAATGAGCAGTTCTTC. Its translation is CASGGARNEQFF.